Listed below are T cell receptor beta chains from one sample, sequenced in a study of shared clonotypes between healthy human individuals. The method was immunoSEQ multiplex PCR; TCRdb's version includes in-frame clones alone and lacks a portion of them. This table holds roughly 520,000 clones, approximately 95% found once. The sample was naive CD4+ T cells sorted from blood. Receptors were obtained from a woman in her 30s in good health. Both conserved end residues are part of each CDR3. The D gene is left open where the match is weak. Clone size is given for some rows only: seen once, a few or many times, or a class if the clone is expanded.

abundance: -
v_gene: TRBV11-2
d_gene: TRBD1
j_gene: TRBJ1-2
len: 18
CDR3nt: TGTGCCAGCAGCTCTTATAAAGGCACTCGGGACAGGGGTCGCGGCTACACCTTC
CDR3aa: CASSSYKGTRDRGRGYTF

abundance: once
v_gene: TRBV11-2
d_gene: -
j_gene: TRBJ1-1
len: 11
CDR3nt: TGTGCCAGCTCAGAGAACACTGAAGCTTTCTTT
CDR3aa: CASSENTEAFF

abundance: -
v_gene: TRBV4-1
d_gene: -
j_gene: TRBJ2-5
len: 13
CDR3nt: TGCGCCAGCAGCCGGGGCGGGGCTGAGACCCAGTACTTC
CDR3aa: CASSRGGAETQYF

abundance: few
v_gene: TRBV2
d_gene: -
j_gene: TRBJ1-3
len: 11
CDR3nt: TGTGCCAGCCGGCAGGTTAACACCATATATTTT
CDR3aa: CASRQVNTIYF

abundance: -
v_gene: TRBV9
d_gene: -
j_gene: TRBJ1-1
len: 21
CDR3nt: TGTGCCAGCAGCGTATACTCCCCTGATCCAATCCCCTCCAGGAGGAACACTGAAGCTTTCTTT
CDR3aa: CASSVYSPDPIPSRRNTEAFF

abundance: -
v_gene: TRBV14
d_gene: -
j_gene: TRBJ2-3
len: 16
CDR3nt: TGTGCCAGCAGCCAAGGGAGATCGAGGGTCCGGGTTACGCAGTATTTT
CDR3aa: CASSQGRSRVRVTQYF

abundance: -
v_gene: TRBV19
d_gene: -
j_gene: TRBJ1-5
len: 14
CDR3nt: TGTGCCAGTAGAATTACAGGGAGCAATCAGCCCCAGCATTTT
CDR3aa: CASRITGSNQPQHF

abundance: -
v_gene: TRBV27
d_gene: -
j_gene: TRBJ1-2
len: 13
CDR3nt: TGTGCCAGCAGTTTGAAGACTAACTATGGCTACACCTTC
CDR3aa: CASSLKTNYGYTF

abundance: -
v_gene: TRBV5-4
d_gene: TRBD2
j_gene: TRBJ2-7
len: 17
CDR3nt: TGTGCCAGCAGCCGAGGGACTAGCGGGAGCTCTTCCTACGAGCAGTACTTC
CDR3aa: CASSRGTSGSSSYEQYF

abundance: -
v_gene: TRBV9
d_gene: -
j_gene: TRBJ2-2
len: 15
CDR3nt: TGTGCCAGCAGCGTAGGCGGGGCGAACACCGGGGAGCTGTTTTTT
CDR3aa: CASSVGGANTGELFF

abundance: -
v_gene: TRBV7-9
d_gene: TRBD2
j_gene: TRBJ2-1
len: 17
CDR3nt: TGTGCCAGCAGCCCCCGCTCTAGCGGGACCTCCTACAATGAGCAGTTCTTC
CDR3aa: CASSPRSSGTSYNEQFF

abundance: once
v_gene: TRBV28
d_gene: TRBD1
j_gene: TRBJ1-4
len: 14
CDR3nt: TGTGCCAGCAGTTTACCGGGACAGTATGAAAAACTGTTTTTT
CDR3aa: CASSLPGQYEKLFF

abundance: -
v_gene: TRBV18
d_gene: TRBD1
j_gene: TRBJ1-4
len: 15
CDR3nt: TGTGCCAGCTCATCCGGACAGGGCCTTAATGAAAAACTGTTTTTT
CDR3aa: CASSSGQGLNEKLFF

abundance: once
v_gene: TRBV5-8
d_gene: -
j_gene: TRBJ2-7
len: 11
CDR3nt: TGTGCCAGCAGCCCCCTATACGAGCAGTACTTC
CDR3aa: CASSPLYEQYF

abundance: once
v_gene: TRBV2
d_gene: TRBD1
j_gene: TRBJ1-4
len: 15
CDR3nt: TGTGCCAGCAGTGTGGGGACAGCTGAGAATGAAAAACTGTTTTTT
CDR3aa: CASSVGTAENEKLFF

abundance: -
v_gene: TRBV19
d_gene: -
j_gene: TRBJ1-5
len: 15
CDR3nt: TGTGCCAGTAAGCCCCGGGACACTAGCAATCAGCCCCAGCATTTT
CDR3aa: CASKPRDTSNQPQHF

abundance: -
v_gene: TRBV10-1
d_gene: TRBD1
j_gene: TRBJ2-7
len: 14
CDR3nt: TGCGCCAGCAGTGAATCAGGGGGTGCCTACGAGCAGTACTTC
CDR3aa: CASSESGGAYEQYF

abundance: -
v_gene: TRBV28
d_gene: TRBD2
j_gene: TRBJ2-7
len: 10
CDR3nt: TGTGCCAGCAGTGGGGAGGGCCTGTACTTC
CDR3aa: CASSGEGLYF

abundance: -
v_gene: TRBV28
d_gene: -
j_gene: TRBJ2-7
len: 14
CDR3nt: TGTGCCAGCAGTCCGTACCGGGACTCCTACGAGCAGTACTTC
CDR3aa: CASSPYRDSYEQYF

abundance: -
v_gene: TRBV10-2
d_gene: -
j_gene: TRBJ2-1
len: 12
CDR3nt: TGCGCCAGCAATGGTGGTGAGGTTGAGCAGTTCTTC
CDR3aa: CASNGGEVEQFF

abundance: -
v_gene: TRBV19
d_gene: TRBD1
j_gene: TRBJ2-7
len: 15
CDR3nt: TGTGCCAGTAGTATGGGACAGGGGCGTTTGAACGAGCAGTACTTC
CDR3aa: CASSMGQGRLNEQYF

abundance: -
v_gene: TRBV6-6
d_gene: TRBD1
j_gene: TRBJ1-4
len: 15
CDR3nt: TGTGCCAGCAGCCGCGGGACAGGGGTTCGGGAAAAACTGTTTTTT
CDR3aa: CASSRGTGVREKLFF

abundance: -
v_gene: TRBV11-2
d_gene: -
j_gene: TRBJ1-3
len: 16
CDR3nt: TGTGCCAGCAGCACCCTCGGGGGCCACTCTGGAAACACCATATATTTT
CDR3aa: CASSTLGGHSGNTIYF

abundance: -
v_gene: TRBV4-1
d_gene: TRBD1
j_gene: TRBJ1-3
len: 16
CDR3nt: TGCGCCAGCAGCCAACCGGGACAGGGGGCTGGAAACACCATATATTTT
CDR3aa: CASSQPGQGAGNTIYF

abundance: -
v_gene: TRBV18
d_gene: -
j_gene: TRBJ2-5
len: 14
CDR3nt: TGTGCCAGCTCGCCGGTAGGGGGACAAGAGACCCAGTACTTC
CDR3aa: CASSPVGGQETQYF

abundance: -
v_gene: TRBV19
d_gene: TRBD1
j_gene: TRBJ1-5
len: 14
CDR3nt: TGTGCCAGTAGTATAAGGGACAGGGCTCAGCCCCAGCATTTT
CDR3aa: CASSIRDRAQPQHF